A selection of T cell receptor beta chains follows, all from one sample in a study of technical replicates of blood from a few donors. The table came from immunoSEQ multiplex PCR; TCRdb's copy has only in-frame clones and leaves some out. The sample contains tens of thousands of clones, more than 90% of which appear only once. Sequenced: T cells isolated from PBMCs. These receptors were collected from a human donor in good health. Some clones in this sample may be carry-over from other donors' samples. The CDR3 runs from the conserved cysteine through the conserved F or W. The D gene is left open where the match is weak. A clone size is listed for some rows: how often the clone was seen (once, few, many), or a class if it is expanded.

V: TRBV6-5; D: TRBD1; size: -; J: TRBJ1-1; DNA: TGTGCCAGCAGTTCCCGACAGGGGGACACTGAAGCTTTCTTT; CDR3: CASSSRQGDTEAFF
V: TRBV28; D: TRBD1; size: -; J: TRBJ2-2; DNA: TGTGCCAGCAGTTTTCCAGCCGACAGGGAAGACACCGGGGAGCTGTTTTTT; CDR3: CASSFPADREDTGELFF
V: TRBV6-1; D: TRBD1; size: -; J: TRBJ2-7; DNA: TGTGCCAGCAGTGAAGCGGACAGGTACGAGCAGTACTTC; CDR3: CASSEADRYEQYF
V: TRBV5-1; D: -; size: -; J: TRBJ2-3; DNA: TGCGCCAGCACCGGGACTAGCACAGATACGCAGTATTTT; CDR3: CASTGTSTDTQYF
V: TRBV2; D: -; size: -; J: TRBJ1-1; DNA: TGTGCCAGCAGTGAAAACCCGGGGTCGGAGTCTTTCTTT; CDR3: CASSENPGSESFF
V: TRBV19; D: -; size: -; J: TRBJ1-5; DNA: TGTGCCAGTAGTACCTCGGGAGGACTGTTGAATCAGCCCCAGCATTTT; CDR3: CASSTSGGLLNQPQHF
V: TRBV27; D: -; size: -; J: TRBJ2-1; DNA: TGTGCCAGCAGTTCGAGGGCCGTTGGTGGTGAGCAGTTCTTC; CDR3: CASSSRAVGGEQFF
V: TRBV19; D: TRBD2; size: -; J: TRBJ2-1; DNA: TGTGCCAGTTCACTAGCGGGAGTGAACAATGAGCAGTTCTTC; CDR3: CASSLAGVNNEQFF
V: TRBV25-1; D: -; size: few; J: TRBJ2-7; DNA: TGTGCCAGCACCGAAGGGGGACTAAACGGTTACGAGCAGTACTTC; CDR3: CASTEGGLNGYEQYF
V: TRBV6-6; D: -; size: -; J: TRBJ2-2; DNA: TGTGCCAGCAGCCGGATAGGCGGAGAAGGCGGGGAGCTGTTTTTT; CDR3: CASSRIGGEGGELFF
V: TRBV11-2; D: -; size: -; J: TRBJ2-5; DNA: TGTGCCAGCAGCTTAGGGGCAGGGTTGCAGACCCAGTACTTC; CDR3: CASSLGAGLQTQYF
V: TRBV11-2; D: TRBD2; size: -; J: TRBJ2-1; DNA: TGTGCCAGCAGAACTACTAGCGGGAGGAACAATGAGCAGTTCTTC; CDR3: CASRTTSGRNNEQFF
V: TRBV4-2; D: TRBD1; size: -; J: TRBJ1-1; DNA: TGTGCCAGCAGCCAGATGGAACAGGGGGGAACTGAAGCTTTCTTT; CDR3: CASSQMEQGGTEAFF
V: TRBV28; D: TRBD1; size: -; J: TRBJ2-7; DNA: TGTGCCAGCAGTTCCCCCCCGACAGGGTTATACTACGAGCAGTACTTC; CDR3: CASSSPPTGLYYEQYF
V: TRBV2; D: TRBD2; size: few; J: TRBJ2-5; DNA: TGTGCCAGCAGTGACGGACTAGCGGGAGGAGAGACCCAGTACTTC; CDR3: CASSDGLAGGETQYF
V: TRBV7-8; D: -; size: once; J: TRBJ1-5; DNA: TGTGCCAGCAGCTTAGCCACAGCATCGGGAAGCAATCAGCCCCAGCATTTT; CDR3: CASSLATASGSNQPQHF
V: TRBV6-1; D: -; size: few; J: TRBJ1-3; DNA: TGTGCCGGCATCACTGGAAACACCATATATTTT; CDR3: CAGITGNTIYF
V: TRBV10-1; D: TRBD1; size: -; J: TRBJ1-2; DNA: TGCGCCAGCTTGAACAGGGGGCCGTATGGTGGCTACACCTTC; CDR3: CASLNRGPYGGYTF
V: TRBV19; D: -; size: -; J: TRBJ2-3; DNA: TGTGCCAGTAGTATAGATGGGCAGCCCACAGATACGCAGTATTTT; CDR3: CASSIDGQPTDTQYF
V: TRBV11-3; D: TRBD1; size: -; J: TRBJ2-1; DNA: TGTGCCAGCAGCGTAGGACAGGGCGCCTACAATGAGCAGTTCTTC; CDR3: CASSVGQGAYNEQFF
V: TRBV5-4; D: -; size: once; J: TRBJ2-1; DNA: TGTGCCAGCAGCCCCCTTGTAGACAATGAGCAGTTCTTC; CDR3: CASSPLVDNEQFF
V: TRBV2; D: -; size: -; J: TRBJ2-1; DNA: TGTGCCAGCAGCGAGGGTAATGAGCAGTTCTTC; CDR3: CASSEGNEQFF
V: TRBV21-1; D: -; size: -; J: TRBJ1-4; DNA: TGTGCCAGCAGCTCATCCAGAGAGGGGGCAAATGAAAAACTGTTTTTT; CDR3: CASSSSREGANEKLFF
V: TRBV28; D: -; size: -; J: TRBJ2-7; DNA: TGTGCCAGCAGTTCTTTCGGGGAATCCTACGAGCAGTACTTC; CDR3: CASSSFGESYEQYF
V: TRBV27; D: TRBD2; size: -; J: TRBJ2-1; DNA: TGTGCCAGCAGACCCGCCCCCGCGGGAGGGTACAATGAGCAGTTCTTC; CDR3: CASRPAPAGGYNEQFF
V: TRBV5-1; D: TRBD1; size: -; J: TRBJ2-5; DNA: TGCGCCAGCAGCTTTAGGGCCGTTTGGGACAGGGAGGAGACCCAGTACTTC; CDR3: CASSFRAVWDREETQYF
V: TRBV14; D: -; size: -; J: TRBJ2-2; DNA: TGTGCCAGCAGCCAAGATCAGGCCTTTGCCGGGGAGCTGTTTTTT; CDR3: CASSQDQAFAGELFF
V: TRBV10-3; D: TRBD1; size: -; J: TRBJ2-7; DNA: TGTGCCATCAGTGAGTCTGGCGGACAGGGGGCTAGCTACGAGCAGTACTTC; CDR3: CAISESGGQGASYEQYF
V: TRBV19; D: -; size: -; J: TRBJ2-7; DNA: TGTGCCAGTAGTATTATGCTGGCAGACGAGCAGTACTTC; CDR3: CASSIMLADEQYF
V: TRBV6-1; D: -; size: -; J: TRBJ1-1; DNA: TGTGCCAGCAGTGAATGGGGACTCATGGAAGCTTTCTTT; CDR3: CASSEWGLMEAFF
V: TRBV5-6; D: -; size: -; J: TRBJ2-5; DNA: TGTGCCAGCAGCTTGGATGAACAGCCTATTCAAGAGACCCAGTACTTC; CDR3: CASSLDEQPIQETQYF
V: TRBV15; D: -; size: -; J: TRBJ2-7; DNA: TGTGCCACCAGCCTAGATTCGGACGAGCAGTACTTC; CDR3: CATSLDSDEQYF